These 21 T cell receptor beta chains share one sample of origin, sequenced in a study of T cell responses to AZD1222 COVID-19 vaccine. Here immunoSEQ multiplex PCR was the method, and the copy in TCRdb shows in-frame clones only, minus some. The sample has 130,000 to 150,000 clones; roughly 90% are singletons. Sequencing was performed on peripheral blood, taken on day 0 of AZD1222 vaccination. The source is an adult in good health.

This chain links TRBV29-1 with TRBJ1-5; 7 bases match TRBD1. The V gene's germline CDR1 is SQVTM and CDR2 ANQGSEA. The CDR3 length is 14 residues. With 4 bases clipped from V and 7 bases from J, the junction kept 10 bases outside the gene matches. The CDR3 bases are TGCAGCGTTGGGGTGACAGGGAGCTCCCAGCCCCAGCATTTT. This codes for CSVGVTGSSQPQHF. The entire variable domain, with the rest obtained from reference TRBV29-1 and TRBJ1-5, is as follows: SAVISQKPSRDICQRGTSLTIQCQVDSQVTMMFWYRQQPGQSLTLIATANQGSEATYESGFVIDKFPISRPNLTFSTLTVSNMSPEDSSIYLCSVGVTGSSQPQHFGDGTRLSIL.

J is TRBJ2-2 and V is TRBV11-3, with 7 positions matching TRBD2. After removal of 3 bases from V and 3 bases from J, the junction contained 7 bases not matched to a gene. The germline CDR1 and CDR2 sequences are SGHNT and YENEEA. The CDR3 extends over 16 amino acids. In nucleotides, the CDR3 is TGTGCCAGCAGCTTGTCGGGGGGAGGGGACACCGGGGAGCTGTTTTTT. It codes for CASSLSGGGDTGELFF.

V and J are TRBV6-1 and TRBJ1-3; TRBD1 aligns across 8 bases. Trimming removed 4 bases from V and 4 bases from J; junction bases left unmatched: 9. The CDR3 has 16 amino acids. Germline V gives CDR1 MNHNS, CDR2 SASEGT. The CDR3 DNA is TGTGCCAGCAGTGTAATTGGGACAGGAGGAGGAAACACCATATATTTT. Its translation: CASSVIGTGGGNTIYF.

CDR3 in amino acids: CASIQGVEQFF. In nucleotides, the CDR3 is TGTGCCAGTATCCAGGGGGTTGAGCAGTTCTTC. This rearrangement joins TRBV19 to TRBJ2-1, with TRBD1 matching over 7 bases. The CDR3 contains 11 residues. V was clipped by 7 bases and J by 9 bases; unmatched bases: 3. Germline V gives CDR1 LNHDA, CDR2 SQIVND (reference sequence).

The chain carries TRBV27 and TRBJ1-1; D may be TRBD1 (5 bases). The germline V and J ends were trimmed by 2 bases and 0 bases, with 16 bases remaining between them. The germline V gene encodes CDR1 MNHEY and CDR2 SMNVEV (reference sequence). This CDR3 has 17 residues. This CDR3 is CASSLRGWGPMNTEAFF. Here the CDR3 DNA reads TGTGCCAGCAGTTTACGAGGGTGGGGCCCAATGAACACTGAAGCTTTCTTT.

In this sample, this clone turned up once. This rearrangement joins TRBV29-1 to TRBJ1-1, with D unresolved. V shed 5 bases and J shed 0 bases, with 7 bases lying between them. The CDR3 is 12 residues long. Per germline, CDR1 SQVTM and CDR2 ANQGSEA. The chain's CDR3 is CSVTRMNTEAFF. The CDR3 DNA follows: TGCAGCGTTACTAGAATGAACACTGAAGCTTTCTTT.

V gene TRBV19 combines with J gene TRBJ2-7; 9 bases are a match to TRBD2. J gave up 2 bases and V 1 base, and 3 bases lay outside the gene matches. The germline V gene has CDR1 LNHDA and CDR2 SQIVND (reference sequence). CDR3 size: 15 residues. In nucleotides, the CDR3 is TGTGCCAGTAGTATAGGTCCTAGCGGGGCCTACGAGCAGTACTTC. Protein product: CASSIGPSGAYEQYF.

This chain uses TRBV27 with TRBJ2-1; D might be TRBD1 (5 bases). Looked up from germline, CDR1 is MNHEY and CDR2 is SMNVEV (reference sequence). V was pared by 5 bases and J by 4 bases, with 24 bases between. This CDR3 has 18 amino acids. The CDR3 protein is CASSPPGAEPRLYNEQFF. The DNA of the CDR3 is TGTGCCAGCAGTCCTCCTGGGGCGGAACCAAGACTTTACAATGAGCAGTTCTTC.

The gene calls are TRBV6-5 and TRBJ1-5; TRBD1 matches 7 bases. Per germline, CDR1 MNHEY and CDR2 SVGAGI. CDR3 length equals 15 residues. V lost 6 bases to trimming and J lost 1 base; unmatched junction nucleotides: 6. In DNA form, the CDR3 reads TGTGCCAGCAGCCAGGGACAGCCCAGCAATCAGCCCCAGCATTTT. Protein sequence: CASSQGQPSNQPQHF.

Worth noting for this clone: Compared with germline, one end of the junction differs, possibly owing to a read error. This sequence joins TRBV24-1 and TRBJ1-5; TRBD1 aligns across 8 bases. The CDR3 loop spans 18 amino acids. Germline CDR1 KGHDR, CDR2 SFDVKD. The CDR3 DNA reads as TGTGCCACCAGTTTCCCTGCCGGACAGGGTTATACCTTCCCCACCCCGTATTTT. The encoded protein is CATSFPAGQGYTFPTPYF.

This chain joins TRBV11-2 and TRBJ1-6; TRBD1 matches 7 bases. CDR3 length: 14 residues. V was pared by 5 bases and J by 10 bases, with 8 bases of the junction left unmatched. CDR1 is SGHAT and CDR2 is FQNNGV in the germline V gene. CDR3: CASSLRTGRSPLHF. DNA for the CDR3: TGTGCCAGCAGCCTCCGGACAGGCCGGTCACCCCTCCACTTT.

The J gene is TRBJ1-3, the V gene TRBV30; D unresolved. The CDR3 runs 12 residues. Germline V gene lookup returns CDR1 GTSNPN and CDR2 SVGIG (reference sequence). Between the trimmed V and J ends, which lost 8 bases and 10 bases, there was a span of 18 bases. This chain's CDR3 is CAMGRARGTIYF. The CDR3 nucleotides read TGTGCCATGGGGAGGGCAAGAGGAACCATATATTTT.

This chain links TRBV6-2 or TRBV6-3 with TRBJ1-1; 7 nucleotides match TRBD1. The CDR3 extends over 16 amino acids. With V trimmed by 5 bases and J by 3 bases, 12 bases remained unmatched. Germline values: CDR1 MNHEY, CDR2 SVGEGT. CDR3 in amino acids: CASSTTGQFLDTEAFF. The CDR3 DNA sequence: TGTGCCAGCAGTACCACGGGACAGTTTCTGGACACTGAAGCTTTCTTT.

Written as DNA, the CDR3 is TGTGCCAGCAGTTTAAAGCAGGGGTGGGCCCAGCATTTT. This encodes CASSLKQGWAQHF. The chain carries TRBV12-3 or TRBV12-4 and TRBJ1-5; TRBD1 is a possible D gene (6 bases). This CDR3 contains 13 residues. Trimming cost V 2 bases and J 11 bases, with 13 bases left between them.

The V gene is TRBV3-1 (or the pseudogene TRBV3-2), the J gene TRBJ1-6; maybe TRBD1 (6 bases). This CDR3 region has 16 residues. With 2 bases removed from V and 8 bases from J, the gap between germline ends came to 16 bases. Germline lookup yields CDR1 LGHDT and CDR2 YNNKEL (reference sequence). The CDR3 nucleotides read TGTGCCAGCAGCCAACCCCCTGGGGGGGCGCATTCACCCCTCCACTTT. Its protein product is CASSQPPGGAHSPLHF.

The chain has TRBV19 and TRBJ1-1; 7 nucleotides match TRBD1. CDR1 is LNHDA, CDR2 SQIVND, per germline (reference sequence). V was pared by 4 bases and J by 2 bases, with 4 bases of the junction left unmatched. The CDR3 covers 14 residues. The DNA for the CDR3 is TGTGCCAGTAGTAGGACAGGCATTAACACTGAAGCTTTCTTT. This codes for CASSRTGINTEAFF.

CDR3 DNA: TGTGCCAGCAGCTTACCCTATAGCAATCAGCCCCAGCATTTT. Its translation is CASSLPYSNQPQHF. The chain joins TRBV7-9 to TRBJ1-5, with D uncertain. The length of the CDR3 is 14 residues. The ends were cut back, 2 bases at V and 0 bases at J, with 5 bases in the middle. The V gene's germline CDR1 is SEHNR and CDR2 FQNEAQ (reference sequence). Combining the CDR3 with reference TRBV7-9 and TRBJ1-5 gives the whole variable domain DTGVSQNPRHKITKRGQNVTFRCDPISEHNRLYWYRQTLGQGPEFLTYFQNEAQLEKSRLLSDRFSAERPKGSFSTLEIQRTEQGDSAMYLCASSLPYSNQPQHFGDGTRLSIL.

The CDR3 protein is CASGLNKGGYNSPLHF. CDR3 nucleotide sequence: TGTGCTAGTGGTTTGAACAAGGGCGGCTATAATTCACCCCTCCACTTT. The chain uses TRBV12-5 and TRBJ1-6; no clear D gene. V lost 2 bases and J 3 bases, leaving 11 bases between the germline ends. The CDR3 contains 16 residues. Germline loops: CDR1 LGHNT, CDR2 FRNRAP.

The gene calls are TRBV19 and TRBJ2-2, with unresolved D. The CDR3 runs to 15 residues. Trimming cost V 4 bases and J 4 bases, with 13 bases left between them. Per germline, CDR1 LNHDA and CDR2 SQIVND (reference sequence). The CDR3 nucleotides are TGTGCCAGTAGTAGTCCCCAAAGTGGCACCGGGGAGCTGTTTTTT. Protein sequence: CASSSPQSGTGELFF.

The V gene is TRBV9, the J gene TRBJ2-3, with D unclear. V dropped 5 bases and J dropped 6 bases, with 10 bases sitting between them. There are 12 residues in the CDR3. Germline values: CDR1 SGDLS, CDR2 YYNGEE. CDR3 coding DNA: TGTGCCAGCAGTAGGGTACCGGATACGCAGTATTTT. It translates to CASSRVPDTQYF.

The chain carries TRBV5-1 and TRBJ2-5; the D gene could be TRBD1 or TRBD2 (5 bases each). V was shortened by 4 bases and J by 0 bases, with 13 bases between the two germline ends. The CDR3 length is 15 residues. Germline-derived CDR1 and CDR2 are SGHRS and YFSETQ. The CDR3 region is CASSPGTEYQETQYF. DNA for the CDR3: TGCGCCAGCAGCCCCGGGACGGAATACCAAGAGACCCAGTACTTC.